Listed below are T cell receptor beta chains from one sample, sequenced in a study of regulatory T cells in long-lasting Graves disease. TCRdb reprocessed the multiplex PCR reads with MiXCR, giving one entry per CDR3 protein. The table lists under 300,000 distinct CDR3 sequences, over 20% of them singletons. Specimen: peripheral blood mononuclear cells (PBMCs), collected at new diagnosis, from a patient treated with antithyroid drugs. These receptors were taken from a female donor with Graves disease. The CDR3 runs from the conserved cysteine through the conserved F or W. The D gene is left open where the match is weak. The size of a clone is reported for some rows only, either as once, few or many, or as a class for expanded clones.

CDR3nt: TGCAGTGCTGACGGAGAGGGACGGAGCTCCTACGAGCAGTACTTC
CDR3aa: CSADGEGRSSYEQYF
abundance: many
j_gene: TRBJ2-7
d_gene: .
v_gene: TRBV20-1

CDR3nt: TGCAGTGCTAGAGCCATTATCCGGGACAGGGGGCGTGAGCAGTACTTC
CDR3aa: CSARAIIRDRGREQYF
abundance: many
j_gene: TRBJ2-7
d_gene: TRBD1
v_gene: TRBV20-1

CDR3nt: TGTGCCAGCAGGGACACCGCAGGGTACACTGAAGCTTTCTTT
CDR3aa: CASRDTAGYTEAFF
abundance: many
j_gene: TRBJ1-1
d_gene: .
v_gene: TRBV12-3/TRBV12-4

CDR3nt: TGTGCCATCAGTGAAAGAGGGATGGAAGAGACCCAGTACTTC
CDR3aa: CAISERGMEETQYF
abundance: many
j_gene: TRBJ2-5
d_gene: .
v_gene: TRBV10-3

CDR3nt: TGTGCCAGCAGTAAGACTAGCGGTAGCACAGATACGCAGTATTTT
CDR3aa: CASSKTSGSTDTQYF
abundance: .
j_gene: TRBJ2-3
d_gene: TRBD2
v_gene: TRBV2

CDR3nt: TGTGCCATCAGGAGACGGACGGACGACACAGATACGCAGTATTTT
CDR3aa: CAIRRRTDDTDTQYF
abundance: many
j_gene: TRBJ2-3
d_gene: .
v_gene: TRBV10-3

CDR3nt: TGCAGCGTTCCTAGCGGGGGCCTCCGCGGTGAGCAGTTCTTC
CDR3aa: CSVPSGGLRGEQFF
abundance: many
j_gene: TRBJ2-1
d_gene: TRBD2
v_gene: TRBV29-1

CDR3nt: TGTGCCAGCAGTTTATACGGGGGCATCCAGGGGACTGAAGCTTTCTTT
CDR3aa: CASSLYGGIQGTEAFF
abundance: many
j_gene: TRBJ1-1
d_gene: .
v_gene: TRBV28

CDR3nt: TGTGCCAGTAACGCACCGCAATTCACAGATACGCAGTATTTT
CDR3aa: CASNAPQFTDTQYF
abundance: many
j_gene: TRBJ2-3
d_gene: .
v_gene: TRBV19

CDR3nt: TGCAGCGTTGTGGCCCCGACTAGCGTTCGCTACGAGCAGTACTTC
CDR3aa: CSVVAPTSVRYEQYF
abundance: .
j_gene: TRBJ2-7
d_gene: TRBD2
v_gene: TRBV29-1

CDR3nt: TGCGCCAGCAGCCACTCCCGTAGCGCTACCGGGACTAGCGGTTACGAGCAGTTCTTC
CDR3aa: CASSHSRSATGTSGYEQFF
abundance: many
j_gene: TRBJ2-1
d_gene: TRBD2
v_gene: TRBV4-1

CDR3nt: TGTGCCAGCAGGCGAGGGGGGTCGGGGGGCGTTGGAGATACGCAGTATTTT
CDR3aa: CASRRGGSGGVGDTQYF
abundance: many
j_gene: TRBJ2-3
d_gene: .
v_gene: TRBV6-1

CDR3nt: TGTGCCAGCAGTTACTCGTACAGGGACCCGGAGAGCGCGCGTGCTTTCTTT
CDR3aa: CASSYSYRDPESARAFF
abundance: many
j_gene: TRBJ1-1
d_gene: .
v_gene: TRBV6-2/TRBV6-3

CDR3nt: TGCAGTGCTAGCGGACTAGCGGGATCCGACGAGCAGTACTTC
CDR3aa: CSASGLAGSDEQYF
abundance: many
j_gene: TRBJ2-7
d_gene: TRBD2
v_gene: TRBV20-1

CDR3nt: TGTGCCAGCAGTTACTCCCAGAAGTACGAGCAGTACTTC
CDR3aa: CASSYSQKYEQYF
abundance: many
j_gene: TRBJ2-7
d_gene: .
v_gene: TRBV6-2/TRBV6-3

CDR3nt: TGTGCCTGGAGTTGGGAGAGCGAGCAGTACTTC
CDR3aa: CAWSWESEQYF
abundance: many
j_gene: TRBJ2-7
d_gene: .
v_gene: TRBV30

CDR3nt: TGCGCCAGCAGCTTGCAGGGGACAGGCTCCTCTGGAAACACCATATATTTT
CDR3aa: CASSLQGTGSSGNTIYF
abundance: few
j_gene: TRBJ1-3
d_gene: TRBD1
v_gene: TRBV5-1

CDR3nt: TGTGCCACCAGTGAGGTTGGAAGCAATCAGCCCCAGCATTTT
CDR3aa: CATSEVGSNQPQHF
abundance: few
j_gene: TRBJ1-5
d_gene: .
v_gene: TRBV24-1

CDR3nt: TGCAGTGCTAGTCCGGGGACAGGAGCCAACTCTGGGGCCAACGTCCTGACTTTC
CDR3aa: CSASPGTGANSGANVLTF
abundance: .
j_gene: TRBJ2-6
d_gene: TRBD1
v_gene: TRBV20-1

CDR3nt: TGTGCCAGCGGGACCTTCGGGGGGGGGGAGACCGGGGAGCTGTTTTTT
CDR3aa: CASGTFGGGETGELFF
abundance: many
j_gene: TRBJ2-2
d_gene: TRBD2
v_gene: TRBV2

CDR3nt: TGCGCCAGCAGCTTGGACACCTTTGCAACTAATGAAAAACTGTTTTTT
CDR3aa: CASSLDTFATNEKLFF
abundance: .
j_gene: TRBJ1-4
d_gene: .
v_gene: TRBV5-1

CDR3nt: TGTGCCAGCAGCTTAGGGACAGAGTACACTGAAGCTTTCTTT
CDR3aa: CASSLGTEYTEAFF
abundance: many
j_gene: TRBJ1-1
d_gene: .
v_gene: TRBV7-8

CDR3nt: TGTGCCAGCAGCCAAGTATTACAGGCAGATACGCAGTATTTT
CDR3aa: CASSQVLQADTQYF
abundance: many
j_gene: TRBJ2-3
d_gene: .
v_gene: TRBV3-1

CDR3nt: TGTGCCAGCGCGGACAGGGGCCGTCCAGCTGGGGCCAACGTCCTGACTTTC
CDR3aa: CASADRGRPAGANVLTF
abundance: once
j_gene: TRBJ2-6
d_gene: TRBD1
v_gene: TRBV5-4

CDR3nt: TGTGCCAGCAGCCAGCGGACTAGCGGGAGCCCCTCCAGTTCCCAGTACTTC
CDR3aa: CASSQRTSGSPSSSQYF
abundance: .
j_gene: TRBJ2-7
d_gene: TRBD2
v_gene: TRBV11-3

CDR3nt: TGCGCCAGCAGTGATATGGGGGCTGGGGAAACTGAAGCTTTCTTT
CDR3aa: CASSDMGAGETEAFF
abundance: many
j_gene: TRBJ1-1
d_gene: .
v_gene: TRBV10-2

CDR3nt: TGTGCCAGCAGCCTCCAACTAGCGGGATACAATGAGCAGTTCTTC
CDR3aa: CASSLQLAGYNEQFF
abundance: .
j_gene: TRBJ2-1
d_gene: TRBD2
v_gene: TRBV7-2

CDR3nt: TGTGCCAGCTCCCGAGGGACGGACTACGAGCAGTACTTC
CDR3aa: CASSRGTDYEQYF
abundance: many
j_gene: TRBJ2-7
d_gene: .
v_gene: TRBV18

CDR3nt: TGCGCCAGCAGCCCCCAGACCCACACGAATTCACCCCTCCACTTT
CDR3aa: CASSPQTHTNSPLHF
abundance: .
j_gene: TRBJ1-6
d_gene: .
v_gene: TRBV4-1

CDR3nt: TGTGCCTGGAGTACCAGGGAGGGAAGACCCCTCCACTTT
CDR3aa: CAWSTREGRPLHF
abundance: .
j_gene: TRBJ1-6
d_gene: .
v_gene: TRBV30

CDR3nt: TGTGCCAGCAGCTGGACTAGCGGGTGGGAGACCCAGTACTTC
CDR3aa: CASSWTSGWETQYF
abundance: many
j_gene: TRBJ2-5
d_gene: TRBD2
v_gene: TRBV6-1

CDR3nt: TGTGCCAGCAGCCTAAACAGGGCGGCGGGAGCTTTCTTT
CDR3aa: CASSLNRAAGAFF
abundance: .
j_gene: TRBJ1-1
d_gene: .
v_gene: TRBV5-6

CDR3nt: TGCGCCAGCAGCTTCGCGGGGGGAACAAACTCTGGAAACACCATATATTTT
CDR3aa: CASSFAGGTNSGNTIYF
abundance: .
j_gene: TRBJ1-3
d_gene: .
v_gene: TRBV5-1

CDR3nt: TGTGCCAGCAGCCGGCGACAGGTTCCCTCCTACAATGAGCAGTTCTTC
CDR3aa: CASSRRQVPSYNEQFF
abundance: many
j_gene: TRBJ2-1
d_gene: .
v_gene: TRBV5-5

CDR3nt: TGTGCCAGCAGCTTTGACAGGGTGACAGATACGCAGTATTTT
CDR3aa: CASSFDRVTDTQYF
abundance: many
j_gene: TRBJ2-3
d_gene: TRBD1
v_gene: TRBV11-2

CDR3nt: TGTGCCAGCAGCTTTTTTGGGACAGGGGGCTCACCCCTCCACTTT
CDR3aa: CASSFFGTGGSPLHF
abundance: many
j_gene: TRBJ1-6
d_gene: TRBD1
v_gene: TRBV5-6

CDR3nt: TGTGCCAGCAGTTTAAGGGGGGAGGGCGGGGAGCTGTTTTTT
CDR3aa: CASSLRGEGGELFF
abundance: .
j_gene: TRBJ2-2
d_gene: .
v_gene: TRBV27